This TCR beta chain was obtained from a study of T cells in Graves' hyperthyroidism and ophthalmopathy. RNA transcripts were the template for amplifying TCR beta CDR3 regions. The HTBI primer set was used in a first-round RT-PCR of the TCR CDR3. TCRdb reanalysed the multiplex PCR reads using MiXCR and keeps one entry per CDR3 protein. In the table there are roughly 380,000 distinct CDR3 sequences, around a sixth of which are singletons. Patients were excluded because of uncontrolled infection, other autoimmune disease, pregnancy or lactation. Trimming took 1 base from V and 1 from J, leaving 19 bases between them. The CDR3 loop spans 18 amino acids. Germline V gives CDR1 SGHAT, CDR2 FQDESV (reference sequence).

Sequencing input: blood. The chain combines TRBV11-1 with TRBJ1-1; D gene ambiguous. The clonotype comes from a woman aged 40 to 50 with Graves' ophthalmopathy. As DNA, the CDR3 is TGTGCCAGCAGCTTAGAGGTCTTAGTACGTCCGGAGAACACTGAAGCTTTCTTT. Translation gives CASSLEVLVRPENTEAFF.